This T cell receptor (beta chain) was recorded in a study of shared clonotypes between healthy human individuals. Study details: Per donor, three plates held CD4 naive cells, three held CD4 memory, two held CD8 naive and one held CD8 memory. Whole-study findings and limits: It was the non-shared clonotypes that had lower generation probabilities than clonotypes shared by all four donors. Having only a few donors restricted how much genetic and exposure-history diversity was captured.

Remarks on this clone: No antigen is known for it.

Into CD45RA+ naive and CD45RA-negative memory subsets, the CD4+ cells were split. Libraries were prepared by immunoSEQ multiplex PCR; TCRdb keeps only in-frame clonotypes and omits some of them. The sample lists fewer than 1.8 million clones, approximately 98.5% occurring once. The CDR3 contains 19 residues. V was clipped by 3 bases and J by 4 bases, with 24 bases between them. Germline CDR1 SGHTA, CDR2 FQGNSA. Sample: naive CD4+ T cells sorted from blood. As to subset: CD45RA+ positively selected. The chain links TRBV7-2 to TRBJ2-2; D perhaps matches TRBD2 (6 bases). This clonotype was obtained from a man aged 25 to 45 in good health. Written as DNA, the CDR3 is TGTGCCAGCAGCTTCGGGTTTTCGCTGGAGGGGTTAGTCACCGGGGAGCTGTTTTTT. This translates into CASSFGFSLEGLVTGELFF.